This T cell receptor (beta chain) was retrieved from a study of beta chain features in type 1 diabetes (dated by TCRdb to between 2018 and 2020). As for the study more broadly: Mean age, gender distribution, total cell number and subset yield were not different between patients and healthy donors. Across all samples, 107,917,701 sorted cells were examined, and cell number per subset correlated strongly with RNA yield. Regulatory and stem cell-like memory subsets were obtained from only 8 patients and roughly eight healthy donors, while naive and central memory subsets were obtained from all 28 donors. The study compared TCRB repertoires of sorted circulating CD4+ T cell subsets between recently diagnosed type 1 diabetes patients and matched healthy donors.

This clone was detected a few times. Its antigen is currently not known. Per-base quality was not reported, and no clone a single base away is much larger than it. The CDR3, cysteine through phenylalanine, is 15 amino acids long. Only the CDR3 part of the read is kept: 45 bases, read in frame from the first base. Looking up the germline V gene yields CDR1 SGHTA and CDR2 FQGTGA. The junction carries 11 bases between V and J, which are trimmed by 1 base and 4 bases respectively. General findings and caveats noted by the study authors: Shorter templates might be favored by PCR, yet because patient and control samples were amplified and corrected together, any such skew would affect both groups equally. At VDJ recombination sites, patients with type 1 diabetes made fewer insertions and deleted more nucleotides, a pattern implying thymic rearrangement abnormalities. Type 1 diabetes patients showed a moderate but significant shortening of TCRB CDR3 length in all four CD4+ subsets. Because cDNA rather than genomic DNA was sequenced, highly expressing activated cells could have been over-represented, although no difference in activation and CD3 levels was found between groups. Naive, central memory and regulatory TCRB repertoires appeared to be more similar among patients than among healthy donors. Only small numbers of individuals were included in the HLA sub-analyses, which left unresolved whether HLA type had any influence on TCRB rearrangement.

The High Capacity cDNA Reverse Transcription Kit was used to reverse transcribe all of the isolated RNA, meaning that expressed TCRB transcripts were what got sequenced. Naive, central memory and regulatory T cell samples underwent deep immunoSEQ sequencing, averaging around 3.7 million total reads per sample. Sorted cells were lysed in RLT buffer, and RNA was extracted using DNase-treated RNeasy Micro or Mini kits according to cell number. To prevent cross-contamination, each cell subset was processed individually, whereas patient and healthy donor samples were processed jointly. The immunoSEQ multiplex PCR was used to amplify TCRB sequences from cDNA, yielding 87-bp fragments that span the CDR3 region. Amplicons were sequenced on the Illumina HiSeq platform. In the original analysis: Synthetic template baselines were used to correct PCR bias computationally, reads within Hamming distance 2 were collapsed, and singletons that could not be merged were discarded. Reads were aligned to IMGT to assign V, D and J genes, CDR3 length, and insertions or deletions at six rearrangement sites. Within each subset, clonotype counts were normalized to sorted cell number, after which true diversity and Gini coefficients were computed with the tcR R package. The overlap coefficient, calculated on TCRB nucleotide sequences, was used to quantify repertoire sharing. TCRdb re-hosts the immuneACCESS table, in-frame sequences only. Its copies lack some clones; in the studies checked, an unresolved V gene accounts for under half of them, and the cause for the rest is not known. V, J and clone size derive from that table, while D and trimming were established from the DNA sequence. Across this sample there are under 150,000 clones, with nearly 50% seen only once. 0.42% of the sample goes to the ten largest clones.

Each donor gave one peripheral blood draw, averaging roughly 0.11 L, which was collected into heparinised tubes. Using a panel that included CD45RO, CCR7, CD25, CD127, CD95 and CD27, naive, central memory, regulatory and stem cell-like memory CD4+ T cells were sorted on a BD FACSAria II. A purity above 95% was achieved for all sorted populations. PBMCs were separated immediately by Lymphoprep density gradient centrifugation and were stained directly, without being cultured. So that batch effects would be minimized, each experiment stained and sorted samples in pairs, pairing one healthy donor with one patient.

The chain links TRBV7-3 with TRBJ2-1; a tentative D match to TRBD2 spans 7 bases. The material sequenced was Tregs from blood. The sample's cell subset or site label, decoded: regulatory CD4+ T cells. The receptor was derived from a young man in good health. The CDR3 amino acid sequence is: CASSLSRGGYNEQFF. The DNA reads TGTGCCAGCAGCTTAAGTAGGGGGGGATACAATGAGCAGTTCTTC.